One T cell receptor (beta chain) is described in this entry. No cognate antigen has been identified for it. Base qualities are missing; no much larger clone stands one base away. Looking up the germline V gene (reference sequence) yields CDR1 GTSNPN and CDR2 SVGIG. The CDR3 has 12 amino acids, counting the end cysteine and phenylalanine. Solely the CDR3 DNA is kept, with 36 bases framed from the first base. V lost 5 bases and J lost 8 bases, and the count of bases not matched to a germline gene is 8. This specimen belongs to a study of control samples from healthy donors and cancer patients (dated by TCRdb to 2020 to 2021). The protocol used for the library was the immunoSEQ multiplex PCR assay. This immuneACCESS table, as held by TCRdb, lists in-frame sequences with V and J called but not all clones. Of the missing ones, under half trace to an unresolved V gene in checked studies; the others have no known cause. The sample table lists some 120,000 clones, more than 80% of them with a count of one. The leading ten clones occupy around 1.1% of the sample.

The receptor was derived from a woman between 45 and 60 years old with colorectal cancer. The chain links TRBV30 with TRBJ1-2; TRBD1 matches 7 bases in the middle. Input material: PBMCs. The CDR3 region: CAWGTAFGGYTF. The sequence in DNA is TGTGCCTGGGGGACAGCCTTCGGGGGCTACACCTTC.